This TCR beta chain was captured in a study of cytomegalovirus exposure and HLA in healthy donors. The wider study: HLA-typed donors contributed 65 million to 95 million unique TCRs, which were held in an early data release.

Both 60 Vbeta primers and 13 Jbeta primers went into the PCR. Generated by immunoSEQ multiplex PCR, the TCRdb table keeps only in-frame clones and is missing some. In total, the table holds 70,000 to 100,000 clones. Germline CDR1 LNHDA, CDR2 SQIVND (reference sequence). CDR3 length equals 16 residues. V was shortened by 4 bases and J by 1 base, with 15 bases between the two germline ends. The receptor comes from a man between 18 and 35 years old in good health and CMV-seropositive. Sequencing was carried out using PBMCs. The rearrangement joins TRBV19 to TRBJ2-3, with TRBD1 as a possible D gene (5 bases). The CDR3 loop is CASSRGLQRRTDTQYF. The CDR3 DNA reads TGTGCCAGTAGTAGGGGCCTCCAACGGCGCACAGATACGCAGTATTTT.